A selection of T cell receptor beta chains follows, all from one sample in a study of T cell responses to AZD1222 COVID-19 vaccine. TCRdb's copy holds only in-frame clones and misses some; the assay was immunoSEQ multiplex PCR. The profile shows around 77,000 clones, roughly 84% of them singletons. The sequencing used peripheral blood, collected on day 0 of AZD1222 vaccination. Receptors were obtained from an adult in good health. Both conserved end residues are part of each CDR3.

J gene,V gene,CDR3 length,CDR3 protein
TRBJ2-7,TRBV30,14,CAWSRGTGAYEQYF
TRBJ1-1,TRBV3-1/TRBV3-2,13,CASSQGGNSEAFF
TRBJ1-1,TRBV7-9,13,CASSLSSQGEAFF
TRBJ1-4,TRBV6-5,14,CASSIRQGNEKLFF
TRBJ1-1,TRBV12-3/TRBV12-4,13,CASSRGEYTEAFF
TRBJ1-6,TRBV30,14,CAWGTGTYNSPLHF
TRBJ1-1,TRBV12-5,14,CASGLGQGNTEAFF
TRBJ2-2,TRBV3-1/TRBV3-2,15,CASSQAVWAGGELFF
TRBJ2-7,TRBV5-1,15,CASSLDLGAAYEQYF
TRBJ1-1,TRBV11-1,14,CASSLQGGNTEAFF
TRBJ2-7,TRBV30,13,CAWRVGRSDEQYF
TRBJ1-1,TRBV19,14,CASSIGVPGVEAFF
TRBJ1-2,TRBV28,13,CASRTGVSYGYTF
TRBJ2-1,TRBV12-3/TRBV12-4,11,CASSLEHEQFF
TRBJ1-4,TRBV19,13,CATVGTGNEKLFF
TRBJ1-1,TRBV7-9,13,CASSLTVPWGTFF
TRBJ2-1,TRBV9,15,CASSPGTGGLNEQFF
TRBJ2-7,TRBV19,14,CASRPGQGSYEQYF
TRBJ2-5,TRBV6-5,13,CASSSSGGETQYF
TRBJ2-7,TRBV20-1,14,CSASGAIESREQYF
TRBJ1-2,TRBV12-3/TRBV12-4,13,CASTPTYNYGYTF
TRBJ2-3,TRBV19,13,CASSIQGADTQYF
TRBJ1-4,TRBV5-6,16,CASSTWVGRAKEKLFF
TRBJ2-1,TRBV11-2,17,CASSLDSGSGGIHEQFF
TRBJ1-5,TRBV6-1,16,CASSDIFEGSNQPQHF